Presented here are 19 T cell receptor beta chains from one specimen sequenced in a study of patients and donors after allogeneic stem cell transplantation. MiXCR, run by TCRdb on the RT-PCR reads, gives a single entry per CDR3 protein. The top ten hold roughly half of the sample, which has about 24,000 distinct CDR3 sequences, around 28% seen once. The source material was blood, either unsorted or a sorted T cell fraction (not recorded which). These receptors came from a human donor who was either an allogeneic HSCT recipient or a stem cell or donor lymphocyte infusion donor (not recorded which). It is not recorded whose cells these are; they may come from a transplant donor.

This chain links TRBV20-1 with TRBJ1-5, with 10 positions matching TRBD1. The germline CDR1 and CDR2 sequences are DFQATT and SNEGSKA (reference sequence). J was trimmed by 4 bases and V by 2 bases; bases with no gene match: 2. The CDR3 totals 14 residues. The CDR3 region is CSARMGQGNQPQHF. DNA for the CDR3: TGCAGTGCTAGAATGGGACAGGGGAATCAGCCCCAGCATTTT.

This clonotype was detected ten times or more. V usage is TRBV7-2 and J usage is TRBJ1-5; no reliable D call. CDR1 and CDR2 (germline): SGHTA, FQGNSA. The CDR3 sequence is 16 residues long. Trimming removed 3 bases at V and 1 base at J, with 13 bases between. The CDR3 loop reads CASSFEGAYSNQPQHF. In DNA form, the CDR3 reads TGTGCCAGCAGCTTCGAGGGCGCGTACAGCAATCAGCCCCAGCATTTT.

This clonotype has only one observation. A read error may be the cause here, since a much bigger clone is one base away. V and J are TRBV5-1 and TRBJ1-5, with D possibly matching TRBD1 (6 bases). Per the germline V gene, CDR1 is SGHRS and CDR2 is YFSETQ. The CDR3 extends over 13 amino acids. The V end lost 10 bases, the J end lost 4 bases, and 15 bases lay between the germline ends. The CDR3 spells CACAGQPNQPQHF. In DNA form, the CDR3 reads TGCGCCTGCGCTGGACAGCCAAATCAGCCCCAGCATTTT.

As regards this clonotype: Compared with germline, one end of the junction differs, possibly owing to a read error. The chain links TRBV7-3 to TRBJ2-1, with D unclear. Per the germline V gene, CDR1 is SGHTA and CDR2 is FQGTGA. CDR3 length: 13 amino acids. CDR3 in amino acids: CARSSSNWDEQFF. In DNA form, the CDR3 reads TGTGCCAGAAGCTCCTCCAACTGGGATGAGCAGTTCTTC.

This clonotype showed up just a few times. V gene TRBV7-2 combines with J gene TRBJ2-3, with 8 positions matching TRBD2. The J segment lost 2 bases and the V segment lost 5 bases, leaving 6 bases of the junction unmatched. Per the germline V gene, CDR1 is SGHTA and CDR2 is FQGNSA. This CDR3 has 15 residues. The CDR3 DNA sequence: TGTGCCAGCAGCCTTAGCGGGGCCCTCACAGATACGCAGTATTTT. The encoded protein is CASSLSGALTDTQYF. The whole variable domain, filled in from reference TRBV7-2 and TRBJ2-3, reads GAGVSQSPSNKVTEKGKDVELRCDPISGHTALYWYRQSLGQGLEFLIYFQGNSAPDKSGLPSDRFSAERTGGSVSTLTIQRTQQEDSAVYLCASSLSGALTDTQYFGPGTRLTVL.

V is TRBV5-5 and J is TRBJ1-5; D perhaps matches TRBD1 (5 bases). The CDR3 consists of 14 residues. Germline CDR1 SGHKS, CDR2 YYEKEE (reference sequence). Trimming took off 4 bases at V and 4 bases at J, with 12 bases between the two ends. CDR3: CASSLGTSNQPQHF. In DNA, the CDR3 is TGTGCCAGCAGCCTAGGGACGTCAAATCAGCCCCAGCATTTT.

The V gene is TRBV7-9, the J gene TRBJ2-7, with D possibly being TRBD1 (5 bases). V was pared by 3 bases and J by 7 bases, with 10 bases between. Germline V gene lookup returns CDR1 SEHNR and CDR2 FQNEAQ (reference sequence). The CDR3 is 12 amino acids. CDR3 DNA: TGTGCCAGCAGCTTCCGCAAGGGGGAGCAGTACGTC. This translates into CASSFRKGEQYV.

This chain joins TRBV20-1 and TRBJ1-4, with D tentatively TRBD1 (5 bases). The CDR3 spans 12 residues. Per the germline V gene, CDR1 is DFQATT and CDR2 is SNEGSKA (reference sequence). CDR3 sequence reads: CRGGATNEKLFF. The CDR3 DNA reads as TGCCGGGGGGGGGCAACTAATGAAAAACTGTTTTTT.

CDR3 residues: CASSLDRASNYGYTF. In DNA, the CDR3 is TGCGCCAGCAGCTTGGACAGGGCTTCTAACTATGGCTACACCTTC. The rearrangement uses TRBV5-1 and TRBJ1-2; maybe TRBD1 (6 bases). The V gene lost 0 bases and the J gene lost 0 bases, with 9 bases spanning the gap. This CDR3 is built from 15 residues. Germline values: CDR1 SGHRS, CDR2 YFSETQ.

This clonotype came up a few times. The chain uses TRBV20-1 and TRBJ2-3; D gene ambiguous. Germline CDR1 and CDR2: DFQATT and SNEGSKA (reference sequence). This CDR3 spans 16 amino acids. V was clipped by 1 base and J by 0 bases, with 14 bases between them. The CDR3 nucleotides read TGCAGTGCTAGAGGGATAATAGGTCTCAGCACAGATACGCAGTATTTT. It specifies CSARGIIGLSTDTQYF.

There are a few counts of this clonotype. The rearrangement joins TRBV20-1 to TRBJ2-2; TRBD2 is a possible D gene (6 bases). Germline assignment: CDR1 DFQATT and CDR2 SNEGSKA (reference sequence). The V and J ends lost 5 bases and 0 bases respectively, with 16 bases between them. This CDR3 region has 16 residues. CDR3 protein: CSALWAGGANTGELFF. CDR3 DNA sequence: TGCAGTGCTTTATGGGCTGGAGGGGCGAACACCGGGGAGCTGTTTTTT.

This clonotype has more than one count but fewer than ten. The genes are TRBV29-1 and TRBJ1-1, with D unresolved. CDR3 length: 13 residues. Germline CDR1 reads SQVTM; CDR2 reads ANQGSEA. Deletions cut 2 bases from V and 4 bases from J, with 11 bases between. CDR3 in DNA: TGCAGCGTTGAATACGGAGGCGGCACTGAAGCTTTCTTT. Translated: CSVEYGGGTEAFF.

The gene calls are TRBV10-3 and TRBJ1-2, with a tentative D call TRBD1 (6 bases). The CDR3 is 12 residues long. The germline V and J ends were trimmed by 4 bases and 5 bases, with 8 bases remaining between them. CDR1 is ENHRY and CDR2 is SYGVKD in the germline V gene. The CDR3 DNA follows: TGTGCCATCAGTGGTACAGGGTATGGCTACACCTTC. Protein sequence: CAISGTGYGYTF.

This clonotype was picked up many times. The chain links TRBV28 to TRBJ1-4; possibly TRBD1 for D (5 bases). This CDR3 contains 14 residues. Trimming took off 1 base at V and 9 bases at J, with 12 bases between the two ends. The germline V gene encodes CDR1 MDHEN and CDR2 SYDVKM. In nucleotides, the CDR3 is TGTGCCAGCAGTTTATTCGGGGGACCGAAAAAACTGTTTTTT. This codes for CASSLFGGPKKLFF. The full variable domain, its missing parts supplied by reference TRBV28 and TRBJ1-4, is DVKVTQSSRYLVKRTGEKVFLECVQDMDHENMFWYRQDPGLGLRLIYFSYDVKMKEKGDIPEGYSVSREKKERFSLILESASTNQTSMYLCASSLFGGPKKLFFGSGTQLSVL.

This clonotype was picked up one time. The CDR3 DNA sequence: TGTGCCAGCAGTGGTTTCGGGCAGACCCTAGCCAAAAACATTCAGTACTTC. It encodes CASSGFGQTLAKNIQYF. This chain links TRBV6-1 with TRBJ2-4, with D unclear. The length of the CDR3 is 17 residues. Trimming stripped 4 bases from V and 0 bases from J, with 16 bases between. The germline V gene encodes CDR1 MNHNS and CDR2 SASEGT.

There are a few counts of this clonotype. The rearrangement joins TRBV6-5 to TRBJ1-2; TRBD1 agrees at 7 bases. In germline, CDR1 is MNHEY, CDR2 SVGAGI. V lost 5 bases, J lost 6 bases, and 15 bases stayed unmatched. The CDR3 runs to 16 residues. The CDR3 sequence is CASSRDSSGYYDGYTF. DNA of the CDR3: TGTGCCAGCAGTCGGGACAGTTCGGGCTACTATGATGGCTACACCTTC.

The J gene is TRBJ1-1, the V gene TRBV29-1; TRBD1 matches 7 bases. This CDR3 is built from 13 residues. The germline gives CDR1 SQVTM, CDR2 ANQGSEA. The trim removed 5 bases at V and 1 base at J, leaving 4 bases unmatched. The CDR3 DNA sequence: TGCAGCGTTCAACAGGGGTGGAACACTGAAGCTTTCTTT. Residues: CSVQQGWNTEAFF.

This clonotype has only a few counts. The rearrangement joins TRBV20-1 to TRBJ1-2; D is ambiguous. Germline lookup yields CDR1 DFQATT and CDR2 SNEGSKA (reference sequence). There are 13 residues in the CDR3. V was cut by 2 bases and J by 4 bases, with 11 bases left in between. The CDR3 nucleotides are TGCAGTGCTAGACGTCTCCTGTCCTATGGCTACACCTTC. Its translation: CSARRLLSYGYTF.

J is TRBJ2-4 and V is TRBV29-1; 10 bases match TRBD1. CDR1 is SQVTM and CDR2 is ANQGSEA in the germline V gene. With 6 bases clipped from V and 6 bases from J, the junction kept 11 bases outside the gene matches. This CDR3 has 15 residues. CDR3 loop: CSVRGTGEGSNIQYF. In DNA form, the CDR3 reads TGCAGCGTCAGGGGGACAGGGGAGGGATCAAACATTCAGTACTTC.